The source of this T cell receptor (beta chain) is a study of control samples from healthy donors and cancer patients. The germline gives CDR1 SEHNR, CDR2 FQNEAQ (reference sequence). The CDR3 has 15 amino acids. V was cut by 3 bases and J by 7 bases, with 18 bases left in between. TCRdb's table, derived via immunoSEQ multiplex PCR, lists solely in-frame clones and lacks some. The sample shows about 150,000 clones, just over 85% of them seen only once. This clone has a handful of counts. V and J are TRBV7-9 and TRBJ2-5; the D gene is possibly TRBD2 (5 bases). The sample comprised blood. The sequence was collected from a man between 18 and 29 years old in good health. The CDR3 DNA reads as TGTGCCAGCAGCTTCGATGGACTGATAGTTGGGACCCAGTACTTC. This translates into CASSFDGLIVGTQYF.